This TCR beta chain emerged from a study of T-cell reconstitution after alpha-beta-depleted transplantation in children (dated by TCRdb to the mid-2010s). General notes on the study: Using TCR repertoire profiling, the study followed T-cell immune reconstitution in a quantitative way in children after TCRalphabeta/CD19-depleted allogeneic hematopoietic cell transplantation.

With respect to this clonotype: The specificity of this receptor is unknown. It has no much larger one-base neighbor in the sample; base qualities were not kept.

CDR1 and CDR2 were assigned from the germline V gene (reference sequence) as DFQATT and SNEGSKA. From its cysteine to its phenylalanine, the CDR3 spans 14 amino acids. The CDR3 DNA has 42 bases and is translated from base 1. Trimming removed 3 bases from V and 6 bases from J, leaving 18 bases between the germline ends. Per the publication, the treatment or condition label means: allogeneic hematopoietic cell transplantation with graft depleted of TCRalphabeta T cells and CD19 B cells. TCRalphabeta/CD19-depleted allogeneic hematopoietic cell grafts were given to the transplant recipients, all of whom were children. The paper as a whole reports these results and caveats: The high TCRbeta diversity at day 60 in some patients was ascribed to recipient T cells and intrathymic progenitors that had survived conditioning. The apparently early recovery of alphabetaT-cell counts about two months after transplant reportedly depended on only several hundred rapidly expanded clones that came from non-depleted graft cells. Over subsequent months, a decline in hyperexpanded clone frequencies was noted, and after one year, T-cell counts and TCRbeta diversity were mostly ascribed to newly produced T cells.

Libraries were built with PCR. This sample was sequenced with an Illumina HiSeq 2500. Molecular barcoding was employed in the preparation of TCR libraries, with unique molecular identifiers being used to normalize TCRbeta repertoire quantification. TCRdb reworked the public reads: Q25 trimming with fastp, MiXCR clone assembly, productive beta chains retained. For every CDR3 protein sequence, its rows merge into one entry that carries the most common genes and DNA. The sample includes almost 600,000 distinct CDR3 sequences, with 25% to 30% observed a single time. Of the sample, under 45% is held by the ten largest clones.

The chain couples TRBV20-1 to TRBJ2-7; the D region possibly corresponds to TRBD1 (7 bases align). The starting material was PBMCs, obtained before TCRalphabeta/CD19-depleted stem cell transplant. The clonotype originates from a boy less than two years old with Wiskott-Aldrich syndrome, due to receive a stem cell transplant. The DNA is TGCAGTGCTAGCCGAAGACAGGGAGGAGGCGAGCAGTACTTC. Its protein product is CSASRRQGGGEQYF.